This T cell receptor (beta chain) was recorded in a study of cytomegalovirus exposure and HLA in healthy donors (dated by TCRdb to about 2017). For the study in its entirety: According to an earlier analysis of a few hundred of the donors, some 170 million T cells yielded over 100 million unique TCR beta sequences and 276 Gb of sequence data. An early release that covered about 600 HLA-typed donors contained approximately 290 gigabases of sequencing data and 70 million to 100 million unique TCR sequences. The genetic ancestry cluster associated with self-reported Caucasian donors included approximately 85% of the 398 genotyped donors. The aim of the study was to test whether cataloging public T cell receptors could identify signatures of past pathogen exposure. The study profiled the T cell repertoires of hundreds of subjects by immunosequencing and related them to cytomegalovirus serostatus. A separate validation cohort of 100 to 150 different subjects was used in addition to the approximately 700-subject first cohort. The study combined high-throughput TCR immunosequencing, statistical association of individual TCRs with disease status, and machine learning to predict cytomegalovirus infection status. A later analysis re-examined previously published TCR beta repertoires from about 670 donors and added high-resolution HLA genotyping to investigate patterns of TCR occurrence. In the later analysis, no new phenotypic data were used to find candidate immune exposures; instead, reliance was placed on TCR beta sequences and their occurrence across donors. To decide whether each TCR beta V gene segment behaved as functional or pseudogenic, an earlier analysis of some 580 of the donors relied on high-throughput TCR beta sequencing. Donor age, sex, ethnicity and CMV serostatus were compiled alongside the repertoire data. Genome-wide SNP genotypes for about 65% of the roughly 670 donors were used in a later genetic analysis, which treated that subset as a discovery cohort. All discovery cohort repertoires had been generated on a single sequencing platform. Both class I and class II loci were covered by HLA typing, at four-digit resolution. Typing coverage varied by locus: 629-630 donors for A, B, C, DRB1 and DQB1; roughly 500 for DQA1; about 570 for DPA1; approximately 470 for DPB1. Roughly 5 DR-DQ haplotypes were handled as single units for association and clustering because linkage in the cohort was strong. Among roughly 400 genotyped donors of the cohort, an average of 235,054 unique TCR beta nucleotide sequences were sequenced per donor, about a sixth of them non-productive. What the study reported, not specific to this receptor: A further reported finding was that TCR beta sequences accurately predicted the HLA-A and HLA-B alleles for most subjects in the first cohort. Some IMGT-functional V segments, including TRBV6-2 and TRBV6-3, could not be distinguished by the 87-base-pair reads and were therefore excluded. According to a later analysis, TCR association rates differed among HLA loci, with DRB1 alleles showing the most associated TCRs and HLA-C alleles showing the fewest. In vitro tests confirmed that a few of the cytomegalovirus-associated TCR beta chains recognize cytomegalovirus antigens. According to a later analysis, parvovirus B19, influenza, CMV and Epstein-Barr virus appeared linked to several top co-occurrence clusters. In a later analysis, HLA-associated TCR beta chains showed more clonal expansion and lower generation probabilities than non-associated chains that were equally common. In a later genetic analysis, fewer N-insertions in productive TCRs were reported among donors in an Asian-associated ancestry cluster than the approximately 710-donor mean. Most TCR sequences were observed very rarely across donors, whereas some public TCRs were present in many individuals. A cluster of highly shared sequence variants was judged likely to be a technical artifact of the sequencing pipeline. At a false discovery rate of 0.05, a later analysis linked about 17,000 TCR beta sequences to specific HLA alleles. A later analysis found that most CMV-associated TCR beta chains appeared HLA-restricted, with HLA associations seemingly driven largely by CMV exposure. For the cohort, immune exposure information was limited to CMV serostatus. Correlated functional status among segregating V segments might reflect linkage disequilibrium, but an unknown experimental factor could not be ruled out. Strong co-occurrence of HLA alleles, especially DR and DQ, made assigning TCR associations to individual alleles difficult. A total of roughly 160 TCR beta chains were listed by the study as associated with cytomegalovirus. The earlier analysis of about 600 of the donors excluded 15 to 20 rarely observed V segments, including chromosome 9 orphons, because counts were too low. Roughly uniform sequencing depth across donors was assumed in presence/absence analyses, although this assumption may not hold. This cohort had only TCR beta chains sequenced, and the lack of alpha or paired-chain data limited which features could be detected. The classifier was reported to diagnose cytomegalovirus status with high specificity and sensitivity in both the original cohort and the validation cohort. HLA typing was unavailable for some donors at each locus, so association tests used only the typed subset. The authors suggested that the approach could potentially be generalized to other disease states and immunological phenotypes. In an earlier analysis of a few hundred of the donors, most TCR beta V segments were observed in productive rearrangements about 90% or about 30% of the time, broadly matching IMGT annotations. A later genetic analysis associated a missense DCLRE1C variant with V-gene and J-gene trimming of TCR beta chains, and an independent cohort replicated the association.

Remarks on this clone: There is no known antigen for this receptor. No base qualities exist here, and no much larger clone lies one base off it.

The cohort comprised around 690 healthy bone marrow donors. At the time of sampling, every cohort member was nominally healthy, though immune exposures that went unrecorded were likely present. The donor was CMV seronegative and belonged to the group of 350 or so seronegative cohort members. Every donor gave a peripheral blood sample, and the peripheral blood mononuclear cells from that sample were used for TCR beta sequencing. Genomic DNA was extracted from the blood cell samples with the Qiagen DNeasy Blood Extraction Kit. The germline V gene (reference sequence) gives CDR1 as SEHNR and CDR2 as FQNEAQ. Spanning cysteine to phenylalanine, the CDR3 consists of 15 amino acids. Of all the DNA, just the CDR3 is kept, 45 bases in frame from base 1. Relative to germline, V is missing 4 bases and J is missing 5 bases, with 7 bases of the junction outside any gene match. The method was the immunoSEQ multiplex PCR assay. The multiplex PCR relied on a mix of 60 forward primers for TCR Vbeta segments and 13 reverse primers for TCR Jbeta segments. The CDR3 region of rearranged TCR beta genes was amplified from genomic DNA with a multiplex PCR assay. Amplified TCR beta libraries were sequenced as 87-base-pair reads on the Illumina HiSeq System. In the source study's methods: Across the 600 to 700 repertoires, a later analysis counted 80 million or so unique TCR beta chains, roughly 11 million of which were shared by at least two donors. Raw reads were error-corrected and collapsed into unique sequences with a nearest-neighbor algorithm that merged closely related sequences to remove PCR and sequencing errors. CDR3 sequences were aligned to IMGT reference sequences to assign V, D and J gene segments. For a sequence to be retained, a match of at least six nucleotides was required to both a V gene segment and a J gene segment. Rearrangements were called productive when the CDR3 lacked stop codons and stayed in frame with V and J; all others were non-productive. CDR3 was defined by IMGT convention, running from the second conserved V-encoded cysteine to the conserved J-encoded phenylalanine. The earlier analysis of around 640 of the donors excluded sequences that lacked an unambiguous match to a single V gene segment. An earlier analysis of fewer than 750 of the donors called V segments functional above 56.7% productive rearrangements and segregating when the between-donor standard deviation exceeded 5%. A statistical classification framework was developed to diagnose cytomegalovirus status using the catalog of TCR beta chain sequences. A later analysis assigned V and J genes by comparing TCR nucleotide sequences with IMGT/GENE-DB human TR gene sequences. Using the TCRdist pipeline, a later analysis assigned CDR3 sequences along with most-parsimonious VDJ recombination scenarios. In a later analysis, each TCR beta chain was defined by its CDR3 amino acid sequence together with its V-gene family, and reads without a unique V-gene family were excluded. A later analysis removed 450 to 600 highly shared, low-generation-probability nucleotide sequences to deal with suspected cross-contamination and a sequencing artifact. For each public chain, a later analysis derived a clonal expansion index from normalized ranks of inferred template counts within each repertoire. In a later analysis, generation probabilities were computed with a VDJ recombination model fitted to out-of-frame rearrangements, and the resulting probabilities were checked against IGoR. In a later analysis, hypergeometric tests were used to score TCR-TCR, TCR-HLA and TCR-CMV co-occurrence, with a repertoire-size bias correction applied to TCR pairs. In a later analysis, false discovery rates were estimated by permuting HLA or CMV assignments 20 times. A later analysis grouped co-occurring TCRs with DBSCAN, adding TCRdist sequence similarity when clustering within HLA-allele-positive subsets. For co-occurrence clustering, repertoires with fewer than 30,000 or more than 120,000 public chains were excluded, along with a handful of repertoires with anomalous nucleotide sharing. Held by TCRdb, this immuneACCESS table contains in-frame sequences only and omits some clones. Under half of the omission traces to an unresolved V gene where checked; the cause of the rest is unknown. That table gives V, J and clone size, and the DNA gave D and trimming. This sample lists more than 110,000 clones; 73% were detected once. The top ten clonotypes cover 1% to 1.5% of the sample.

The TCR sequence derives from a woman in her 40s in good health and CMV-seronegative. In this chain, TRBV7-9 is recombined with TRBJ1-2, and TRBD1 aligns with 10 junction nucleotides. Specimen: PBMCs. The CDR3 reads CASSSGQGREYGYTF. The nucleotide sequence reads TGTGCCAGCAGCTCGGGACAGGGGAGGGAGTATGGCTACACCTTC.